This entry lists 15 T cell receptor beta chains sequenced from one sample in a study of CD8 T cells in ankylosing spondylitis. One entry per CDR3 protein results from TCRdb running MiXCR on the 5' RACE reads. The sample lists 200,000 to 300,000 distinct CDR3 sequences, 8% to 9.5% seen once, with about 6.8% in the top ten. Sequenced material: blood, either unsorted or a sorted T cell fraction (not recorded which). The receptor set was obtained from a male donor with ankylosing spondylitis or in good health (not recorded which).

This clonotype was observed many times. The chain combines TRBV19 with TRBJ1-5, with 11 bases identical to TRBD1. V was pared by 3 bases and J by 4 bases, with 8 bases of the junction left unmatched. Germline V gene sequence: CDR1 LNHDA, CDR2 SQIVND (reference sequence). This CDR3 spans 17 amino acids. The CDR3 sequence: CASSMGPGTGGNQPQHF. CDR3 sequence (DNA): TGTGCCAGTAGTATGGGACCGGGGACAGGGGGGAATCAGCCCCAGCATTTT.

V and J are TRBV7-9 and TRBJ2-4; D is perhaps TRBD1 or TRBD2 (5 bases each). V gave up 4 bases and J gave up 8 bases, with 12 bases separating them. The CDR3 contains 13 residues. Germline V lookup: CDR1 SEHNR, CDR2 FQNEAQ (reference sequence). CDR3 residues: CASSSGPRDIQYF. CDR3 DNA sequence: TGTGCCAGCAGCTCGGGACCGAGGGACATTCAGTACTTC.

This clonotype appeared a few times. The chain couples TRBV7-2 to TRBJ2-7; D may correspond to TRBD1 or TRBD2 (5 bases each). The V end lost 7 bases, the J end lost 1 base, and 17 bases lay between the germline ends. The CDR3 runs 15 residues. The germline V gene encodes CDR1 SGHTA and CDR2 FQGNSA. The CDR3 spells CASTPRVSESYEQYF. In nucleotides, the CDR3 is TGTGCCAGCACCCCCAGGGTTAGCGAATCCTACGAGCAGTACTTC.

This clonotype was recorded at least ten times. The chain joins TRBV20-1 to TRBJ2-2, with 11 bases identical to TRBD2. The CDR3 consists of 14 residues. Per the germline V gene, CDR1 is DFQATT and CDR2 is SNEGSKA (reference sequence). Trimming at V came to 6 bases and at J to 4 bases, leaving 4 bases not matched to a gene. CDR3 coding DNA: TGCAGTGCCACTAGCGGGAGAAGCACCGGGGAGCTGTTTTTT. It yields the protein CSATSGRSTGELFF.

Many counts were recorded for this clonotype. In DNA, the CDR3 is TGTGCCAGCAGCTTAGAACCCGGGGCAGGGAAAGCTTTCTTT. Its protein is CASSLEPGAGKAFF. The gene calls are TRBV11-3 and TRBJ1-1; maybe TRBD1 (5 bases). V lost 0 bases and J lost 9, with 14 bases in between. The CDR3 length is 14 residues. Germline values: CDR1 SGHNT, CDR2 YENEEA.

This clonotype was observed at least ten times. This chain uses TRBV29-1 with TRBJ2-3; 11 bases match TRBD1. CDR3 size: 13 residues. The junction had 6 bases not matched to a gene; V was cut back by 7 bases and J by 6 bases. The germline V gene encodes CDR1 SQVTM and CDR2 ANQGSEA. The CDR3 region is CSARTGGSDTQYF. In DNA, the CDR3 is TGCAGCGCCCGGACAGGGGGCTCGGATACGCAGTATTTT.

In this sample, this clonotype turned up many times. The V call is TRBV5-1, the J call TRBJ1-5; no clear D. There are 13 residues in the CDR3. Trimming pared 2 bases from V and 7 bases from J, leaving 10 bases between. CDR1 and CDR2 (germline): SGHRS, YFSETQ. The CDR3 here is CASSFDTAQPQHF. The CDR3 region has the DNA TGCGCCAGCAGCTTCGACACGGCCCAGCCCCAGCATTTT.

This clonotype was detected only a few times. The chain uses TRBV5-1 and TRBJ1-2; no definite D call. Germline V gene sequence: CDR1 SGHRS, CDR2 YFSETQ. The CDR3 length is 15 residues. Trimming took off 4 bases at V and 2 bases at J, with 15 bases between the two ends. CDR3 region: CASSGLPGRNYGYTF. The CDR3 region has the DNA TGCGCCAGCAGCGGGTTGCCCGGGCGCAACTATGGCTACACCTTC. Supplemented by reference TRBV5-1 and TRBJ1-2, the full variable domain reads KAGVTQTPRYLIKTRGQQVTLSCSPISGHRSVSWYQQTPGQGLQFLFEYFSETQRNKGNFPGRFSGRQFSNSRSEMNVSTLELGDSALYLCASSGLPGRNYGYTFGSGTRLTVV.

This clonotype has at least ten counts. The chain joins TRBV5-1 to TRBJ1-1; D is possibly TRBD1 (6 bases). V lost 2 bases to trimming and J lost 1 base, with 15 bases between them. From germline, CDR1 is SGHRS and CDR2 YFSETQ. The CDR3 spans 16 residues. CDR3 amino acids: CASSFVTGTSNTEAFF. The CDR3 coding sequence is TGCGCCAGCAGCTTTGTAACCGGGACATCGAACACTGAAGCTTTCTTT.

This clonotype was observed at least ten times. The V gene is TRBV12-3 or TRBV12-4, the J gene TRBJ2-3, with D perhaps matching TRBD2 (6 bases). The CDR3 covers 13 residues. Between the trimmed V and J ends, which lost 8 bases and 2 bases, there was a span of 11 bases. DNA of the CDR3: TGTGCCAGCCGGGGACTTACCACAGATACGCAGTATTTT. Translation: CASRGLTTDTQYF.

A single count supports this clonotype. A read error may be the cause here, since a much bigger clone is one base away. Lacking the conserved final phenylalanine or tryptophan, this CDR3 likely reflects a read error. The gene calls are TRBV30 and TRBJ2-3; 7 nucleotides align to TRBD2. This CDR3 has 13 residues. Trimming removed 5 bases from V and 4 bases from J; junction bases left unmatched: 6. Germline CDR1 reads GTSNPN; CDR2 reads SVGIG (reference sequence). The CDR3 reads CAWGTAGADTQYS. The CDR3 DNA reads TGTGCCTGGGGGACCGCGGGAGCAGATACGCAGTATTCT.

The chain has TRBV19 and TRBJ2-3; D gene uncertain. V lost 3 bases and J lost 0, with 13 bases in between. The CDR3 consists of 16 residues. Germline CDR1 LNHDA, CDR2 SQIVND (reference sequence). In nucleotides, the CDR3 is TGTGCCAGTAGTATCGGTCCGTTCAAAAGCACAGATACGCAGTATTTT. Amino acids: CASSIGPFKSTDTQYF.

This clonotype turned up a few times. V usage is TRBV7-2 and J usage is TRBJ2-6; D possibly corresponds to TRBD1 (5 bases). Trimming stripped 5 bases from V and 0 bases from J, with 14 bases between. The CDR3 has 17 amino acids. Germline lookup yields CDR1 SGHTA and CDR2 FQGNSA. The CDR3 is CASSPQGDPSGANVLTF. The CDR3 DNA follows: TGTGCCAGCAGCCCCCAGGGTGACCCCTCTGGGGCCAACGTCCTGACTTTC.

This chain links TRBV3-1 with TRBJ2-7; a weak D match, TRBD2 (6 bases). CDR3 length: 17 residues. V lost 0 bases and J 0 bases, leaving 15 bases between the germline ends. Per the germline V gene, CDR1 is LGHDT and CDR2 is YNNKEL (reference sequence). DNA of the CDR3: TGTGCCAGCAGCCAAGATCCGGCGGGACTTAGCTCCTACGAGCAGTACTTC. Translation: CASSQDPAGLSSYEQYF.

At least ten counts were recorded for this clonotype. V usage is TRBV7-8 and J usage is TRBJ2-1; no clear D. Between the trimmed V and J ends, which lost 1 base and 3 bases, there was a span of 7 bases. Looked up from germline, CDR1 is SGHVS and CDR2 is FQNEAQ. The CDR3 covers 14 residues. This CDR3 is CASSLEFSYNEQFF. In DNA, the CDR3 is TGTGCCAGCAGCTTAGAGTTTAGCTACAATGAGCAGTTCTTC.